Given below is one TCR beta chain in context. This entry is derived from a study of blood T cell repertoires in COVID-19. Across the whole study: The United States, Italy and Spain were the sources of the acute and convalescent COVID-19 samples.

Sequenced by immunoSEQ multiplex PCR; TCRdb stores in-frame clones only, minus some. The sample lists about 260,000 clones, approximately 86% occurring once. The CDR3 is 16 residues long. J was trimmed by 3 bases and V by 5 bases; bases with no gene match: 10. Germline loops: CDR1 SEHNR, CDR2 FQNEAQ (reference sequence). The V call is TRBV7-9, the J call TRBJ2-7; 10 positions match TRBD2. Sample: peripheral blood. This clonotype was sampled from a woman aged 55-70 years with COVID-19, enrolled during active disease. CDR3 loop: CASSPGRLAGVYEQYF. CDR3 in DNA: TGTGCCAGCAGCCCTGGGCGGCTAGCGGGAGTCTACGAGCAGTACTTC.